These 22 T cell receptor beta chains were sequenced from one sample in a study of regulatory T cells in long-lasting Graves disease. CDR3 regions were amplified by Arm-PCR using iRepertoire HTBI primers to build TCR beta libraries. MiXCR, run by TCRdb on the multiplex PCR reads, gives a single entry per CDR3 protein. The sample includes hundreds of thousands of distinct CDR3 sequences, approximately 15% of them seen just once. Regarding time point: newly diagnosed GD, antithyroid drugs for less than 3 months. Extracted RNA from PBMCs served as the source of the TCR library. The same specimen was also included in a second study, on T cells in Graves' hyperthyroidism and ophthalmopathy.

Source: peripheral blood mononuclear cells (PBMCs), taken at new diagnosis, from a patient treated with antithyroid drugs. The receptors were gathered from a woman younger than 45 with Graves disease.

This clonotype was seen at least ten times. V usage is TRBV7-3 and J usage is TRBJ2-7; perhaps D is TRBD1 or TRBD2 (5 bases each). CDR1 is SGHTA and CDR2 is FQGTGA in the germline V gene. V was shortened by 2 bases and J by 3 bases, with 14 bases between the two germline ends. CDR3 length: 15 amino acids. In DNA form, the CDR3 reads TGTGCCAGCAGCTTATTGGCAGGGAGTCACTACGAGCAGTACTTC. It translates to CASSLLAGSHYEQYF. Combining the CDR3 with reference TRBV7-3 and TRBJ2-7 gives the whole variable domain GAGVSQTPSNKVTEKGKYVELRCDPISGHTALYWYRQSLGQGPEFLIYFQGTGAADDSGLPNDRFFAVRPEGSVSTLKIQRTERGDSAVYLCASSLLAGSHYEQYFGPGTRLTVT.

The rearrangement links TRBV29-1 to TRBJ2-7; 12 bases fit TRBD2. From germline, CDR1 is SQVTM and CDR2 ANQGSEA. This CDR3 is 14 amino acids long. V gave up 4 bases and J gave up 2 bases; unmatched junction bases: 3. In DNA form, the CDR3 reads TGCAGCGTTGTATCTAGCGGGAGGGCCTACGAGCAGTACTTC. Translated, it gives CSVVSSGRAYEQYF.

This clonotype appeared a few times. The chain carries TRBV18 and TRBJ1-5; 7 nucleotides match TRBD1. This CDR3 comprises 14 residues. From germline, CDR1 is KGHSH and CDR2 LQKENI. The V gene end was trimmed by 3 bases and the J gene end by 3 bases; junction bases not matched to a gene: 2. The CDR3 loop reads CASSPTGINQPQHF. The CDR3 DNA is TGTGCCAGCTCACCGACAGGGATCAATCAGCCCCAGCATTTT.

This clonotype was seen only a few times. V and J are TRBV28 and TRBJ1-2; D gene unclear. Germline V gene lookup returns CDR1 MDHEN and CDR2 SYDVKM. The germline V and J ends were trimmed by 3 bases and 5 bases, with 7 bases remaining between them. This CDR3 contains 12 residues. The CDR3 reads CASSFDEYGYTF. CDR3 DNA: TGTGCCAGCAGTTTCGACGAATATGGCTACACCTTC.

The V and J genes are TRBV27 and TRBJ1-1, with D possibly being TRBD1 (6 bases). This CDR3 has 15 residues. Germline CDR1 is MNHEY and CDR2 is SMNVEV (reference sequence). The ends were cut back, 2 bases at V and 6 bases at J, with 16 bases in the middle. The CDR3 reads CASSLLGAQSSEAFF. The CDR3 DNA reads as TGTGCCAGCAGTTTACTGGGGGCGCAGTCTTCTGAAGCTTTCTTT.

This clonotype appeared many times. The chain is built from TRBV28 and TRBJ1-2; D unresolved. CDR3 length equals 14 residues. Germline V gene sequence: CDR1 MDHEN, CDR2 SYDVKM. The germline V and J ends were trimmed by 4 bases and 4 bases, with 13 bases remaining between them. The CDR3 protein is CASSSAGTSYGYTF. Here the CDR3 DNA reads TGTGCCAGCAGTTCGGCGGGAACTAGCTATGGCTACACCTTC.

This CDR3 is CASSFEPGTSYEQYF. In nucleotides, the CDR3 is TGCGCCAGCAGCTTTGAACCTGGGACCTCCTACGAGCAGTACTTC. This chain connects TRBV5-1 to TRBJ2-7; D tentatively reads TRBD1 or TRBD2 (5 bases each). CDR1 is SGHRS, CDR2 YFSETQ, per germline. The CDR3 has 15 amino acids. V lost 2 bases, J lost 0 bases, and 12 bases lay in between.

There are many counts of this clonotype. The genes are TRBV30 and TRBJ1-5; D unresolved. Trimming took 2 bases from V and 7 from J, leaving 12 bases between them. Germline V gene sequence: CDR1 GTSNPN, CDR2 SVGIG (reference sequence). CDR3 length: 13 amino acids. The CDR3 loop is CAWSSVSGQPQHF. CDR3 nucleotide sequence: TGTGCCTGGAGTAGCGTGTCGGGGCAGCCCCAGCATTTT.

The gene calls are TRBV20-1 and TRBJ1-1, with D unresolved. Between the trimmed V and J ends, which lost 1 base and 3 bases, there was a span of 9 bases. This CDR3 has 13 residues. Germline loops: CDR1 DFQATT, CDR2 SNEGSKA (reference sequence). The CDR3 region is CSARASGYTEAFF. The CDR3 DNA is TGCAGTGCTAGAGCCAGTGGGTACACTGAAGCTTTCTTT.

The table lists this clonotype with a few counts. The chain recombines TRBV19 with TRBJ2-6; either TRBD1 or TRBD2 may supply D (6 bases each). The CDR3 is 15 amino acids. Germline V CDR1 and CDR2: LNHDA, SQIVND (reference sequence). Trimming left V 5 bases short and J 6 bases short, with 14 bases between. The chain's CDR3 is CASSFGQRVANVLTF. The CDR3 bases are TGTGCCAGTAGTTTTGGACAGCGGGTGGCCAACGTCCTGACTTTC.

This clonotype has just a few counts. The rearrangement links TRBV30 to TRBJ1-6, with D possibly being TRBD1 (5 bases). The germline gives CDR1 GTSNPN, CDR2 SVGIG (reference sequence). The CDR3 is made up of 13 amino acids. V gave up 5 bases and J gave up 7 bases, with 12 bases separating them. The CDR3 spells CAWGLGGNSPLHF. The DNA for the CDR3 is TGTGCCTGGGGTCTCGGGGGAAATTCACCCCTCCACTTT. The full variable domain, with the rest looked up from reference TRBV30 and TRBJ1-6, is SQTIHQWPATLVQPVGSPLSLECTVEGTSNPNLYWYRQAAGRGLQLLFYSVGIGQISSEVPQNLSASRPQDRQFILSSKKLLLSDSGFYLCAWGLGGNSPLHFGNGTRLTVT.

This clonotype was counted between two and nine times. The chain uses TRBV29-1 and TRBJ2-1; 12 bases align to TRBD2. Per germline, CDR1 SQVTM and CDR2 ANQGSEA. The CDR3 length is 12 residues. After removal of 7 bases from V and 8 bases from J, the junction contained 3 bases not matched to a gene. CDR3 amino acids: CSAGTSGYEQFF. The CDR3 DNA reads TGCAGCGCCGGGACTAGCGGGTATGAGCAGTTCTTC.

The chain links TRBV5-1 to TRBJ2-1; D is perhaps TRBD2 (6 bases). V was clipped by 0 bases and J by 0 bases, with 13 bases between them. Germline V gives CDR1 SGHRS, CDR2 YFSETQ. The CDR3 spans 17 residues. The CDR3 nucleotides read TGCGCCAGCAGCTTGGCTGGTAGCGGAAACTCCTACAATGAGCAGTTCTTC. This translates into CASSLAGSGNSYNEQFF.

This clonotype has at least ten counts. V usage is TRBV28 and J usage is TRBJ2-2, with no clear D. The V end lost 1 base, the J end lost 4 bases, and 10 bases lay between the germline ends. The CDR3 has 15 amino acids. The germline V gene has CDR1 MDHEN and CDR2 SYDVKM. CDR3 in DNA: TGTGCCAGCAGTTTATTGGAAAGAGTCACCGGGGAGCTGTTTTTT. Encoded protein: CASSLLERVTGELFF.

This clonotype has at least ten counts. The rearrangement joins TRBV28 to TRBJ1-5; D unclear. The CDR3 loop spans 15 amino acids. With 3 bases removed from V and 4 bases from J, the gap between germline ends came to 13 bases. Germline-derived CDR1 and CDR2 are MDHEN and SYDVKM. The chain's CDR3 is CASSFRLVGNQPQHF. In DNA, the CDR3 is TGTGCCAGCAGTTTTCGTTTGGTAGGGAATCAGCCCCAGCATTTT.

This clonotype was seen only a few times. This chain connects TRBV28 to TRBJ1-1; D perhaps matches TRBD1 (5 bases). V gave up 6 bases and J gave up 4 bases, with 18 bases separating them. Germline V gene lookup returns CDR1 MDHEN and CDR2 SYDVKM. The CDR3 is made up of 15 amino acids. DNA of the CDR3: TGTGCCAGCAGAGTTTTCAGGGTTCTGGCCACTGAAGCTTTCTTT. Amino acids: CASRVFRVLATEAFF. The full variable domain, completed using reference TRBV28 and TRBJ1-1, is DVKVTQSSRYLVKRTGEKVFLECVQDMDHENMFWYRQDPGLGLRLIYFSYDVKMKEKGDIPEGYSVSREKKERFSLILESASTNQTSMYLCASRVFRVLATEAFFGQGTRLTVV.

This clonotype showed up many times. V usage is TRBV5-1 and J usage is TRBJ2-1; perhaps D is TRBD1 or TRBD2 (5 bases each). Germline values: CDR1 SGHRS, CDR2 YFSETQ. Deletions cut 4 bases from V and 0 bases from J, with 11 bases between. The CDR3 loop spans 15 amino acids. The CDR3 region is CASSLEGTSYNEQFF. CDR3 DNA sequence: TGCGCCAGCAGCCTCGAGGGGACCTCCTACAATGAGCAGTTCTTC.

Points on this clonotype: A clone one base away is much larger, so this may be a read error. The CDR3 loop reads CASSWAGTGNNEQFF. The CDR3 nucleotides are TGTGCCAGCAGCTGGGCCGGGACAGGGAACAATGAGCAGTTCTTC. The rearrangement joins TRBV11-2 to TRBJ2-1, with TRBD1 identical over 9 bases. CDR3 length: 15 residues. V lost 4 bases to trimming and J lost 5 bases; unmatched junction nucleotides: 6. From germline, CDR1 is SGHAT and CDR2 FQNNGV.

CDR3 nucleotides: TGTGCCAGCAGTTTAGCGGGCGGACAGCTAAATGAGCAGTTCTTC. This sequence encodes CASSLAGGQLNEQFF. The chain uses TRBV12-3 or TRBV12-4 and TRBJ2-1; tentative D call: TRBD1 (6 bases). V shed 0 bases and J shed 7 bases, with 13 bases lying between them. The CDR3 runs 15 residues.

To note about this clonotype: The junction and the germline gene differ at one end; a read error may be behind it. V usage is TRBV19 and J usage is TRBJ1-5; D is possibly TRBD1 (5 bases). Germline V gives CDR1 LNHDA, CDR2 SQIVND (reference sequence). The CDR3 spans 17 residues. The CDR3 is CASRLHGRRPGNQPQHF. In nucleotides, the CDR3 is TGTGCCAGTAGATTACATGGACGGAGGCCAGGGAATCAGCCCCAGCACTTT.

On this clonotype itself: This may be a read error: a much more frequent sequence differs by one nucleotide. The J gene is TRBJ1-2, the V gene TRBV12-5, with 9 bases lining up with TRBD1. This CDR3 is 17 amino acids long. Germline lookup yields CDR1 LGHNT and CDR2 FRNRAP. CDR3 amino acids: CTSGLIRGQGTYYGYTF. CDR3 sequence (DNA): TGTACTAGTGGTTTGATCCGAGGACAGGGGACATACTATGGCTACACCTTC.

CDR3: CASSEQGFMNTEAFF. DNA for the CDR3: TGTGCCAGCAGTGAGCAGGGCTTCATGAACACTGAAGCTTTCTTT. The rearrangement links TRBV25-1 to TRBJ1-1; possible D gene TRBD1, 5 bases. The CDR3 runs to 15 residues. With 3 bases removed from V and 0 bases from J, the gap between germline ends came to 11 bases. Germline values: CDR1 MGHDK, CDR2 SYGVNS.